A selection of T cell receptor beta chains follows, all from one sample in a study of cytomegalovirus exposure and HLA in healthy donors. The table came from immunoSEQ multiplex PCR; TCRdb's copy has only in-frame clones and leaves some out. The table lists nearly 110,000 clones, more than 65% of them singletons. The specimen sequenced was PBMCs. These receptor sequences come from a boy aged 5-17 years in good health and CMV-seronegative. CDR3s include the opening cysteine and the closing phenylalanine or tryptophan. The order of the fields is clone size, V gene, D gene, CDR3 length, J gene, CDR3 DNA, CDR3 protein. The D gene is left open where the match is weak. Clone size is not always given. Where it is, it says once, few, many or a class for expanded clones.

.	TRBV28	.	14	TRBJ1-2	TGTGCCAGCAGTCAAAAGACAGATTACTATGGCTACACCTTC	CASSQKTDYYGYTF
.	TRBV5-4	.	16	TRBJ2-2	TGTGCCAGCAGCTTGGGTCGGGGGTCGAACACCGGGGAGCTGTTTTTT	CASSLGRGSNTGELFF
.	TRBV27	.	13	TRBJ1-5	TGTGCCAGCAGTCCCAGCGGGGAACAGCCCCAGCATTTT	CASSPSGEQPQHF
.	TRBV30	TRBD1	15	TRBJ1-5	TGTGCCTGGAGCGGGGGACAGGTCGACAATCAGCCCCAGCATTTT	CAWSGGQVDNQPQHF
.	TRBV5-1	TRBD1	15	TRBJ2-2	TGCGCCAGCAGCTCCACAGGGGGAAACACCGGGGAGCTGTTTTTT	CASSSTGGNTGELFF
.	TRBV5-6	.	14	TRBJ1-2	TGTGCCAGCAGCACGGACGGACTTAACTATGGCTACACCTTC	CASSTDGLNYGYTF
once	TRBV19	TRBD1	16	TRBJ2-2	TGTGCCAGTAGTGCCAGACTAAACAGGGGAACCGGGGAGCTGTTTTTT	CASSARLNRGTGELFF
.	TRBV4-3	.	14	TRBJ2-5	TGCGCCAGCAGCCAAGCCAGGGTGGGAGAGACCCAGTACTTC	CASSQARVGETQYF
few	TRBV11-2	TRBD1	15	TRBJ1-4	TGTGCCAGCAGCGTCGACGGGACAGGAGATGAAAAACTGTTTTTT	CASSVDGTGDEKLFF
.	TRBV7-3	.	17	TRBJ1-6	TGTGCCAGCAGCGTTAGGGGAATAGGGTCCTATAATTCACCCCTCCACTTT	CASSVRGIGSYNSPLHF